A single TCR beta chain is shown here with its context. One entry per CDR3 protein results from TCRdb running MiXCR on the 5' RACE reads. Among 220,000 or so distinct CDR3 sequences listed, under 12% were seen once. The V and J ends lost 5 bases and 3 bases, in that order; junction bases with no gene match: 2. There are 13 residues in the CDR3. The germline V gene has CDR1 SQVTM and CDR2 ANQGSEA. This sample was included in a study of CD8 T cells in ankylosing spondylitis. The chain carries TRBV29-1 and TRBJ2-2, with TRBD1 matching over 8 bases. Sequencing was done on a sample of blood, either unsorted or a sorted T cell fraction (not recorded which). The receptor was derived from a male donor with ankylosing spondylitis or in good health (not recorded which). CDR3 nucleotide sequence: TGCAGCGTTAAGACAGGGGACACCGGGGAGCTGTTTTTT. The encoded protein is CSVKTGDTGELFF.